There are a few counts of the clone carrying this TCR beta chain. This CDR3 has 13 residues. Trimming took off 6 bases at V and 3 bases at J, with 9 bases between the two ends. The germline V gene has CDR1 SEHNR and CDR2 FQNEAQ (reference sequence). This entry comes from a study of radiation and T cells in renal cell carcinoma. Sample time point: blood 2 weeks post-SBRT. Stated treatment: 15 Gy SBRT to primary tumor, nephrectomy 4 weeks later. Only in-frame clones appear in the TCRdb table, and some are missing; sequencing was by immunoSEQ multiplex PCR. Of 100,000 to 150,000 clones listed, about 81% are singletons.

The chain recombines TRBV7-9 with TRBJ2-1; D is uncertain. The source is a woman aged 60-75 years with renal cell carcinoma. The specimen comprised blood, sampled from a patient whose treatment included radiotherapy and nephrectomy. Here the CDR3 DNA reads TGTGCCAGCAGACTACCGTACTACAATGAGCAGTTCTTC. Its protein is CASRLPYYNEQFF.